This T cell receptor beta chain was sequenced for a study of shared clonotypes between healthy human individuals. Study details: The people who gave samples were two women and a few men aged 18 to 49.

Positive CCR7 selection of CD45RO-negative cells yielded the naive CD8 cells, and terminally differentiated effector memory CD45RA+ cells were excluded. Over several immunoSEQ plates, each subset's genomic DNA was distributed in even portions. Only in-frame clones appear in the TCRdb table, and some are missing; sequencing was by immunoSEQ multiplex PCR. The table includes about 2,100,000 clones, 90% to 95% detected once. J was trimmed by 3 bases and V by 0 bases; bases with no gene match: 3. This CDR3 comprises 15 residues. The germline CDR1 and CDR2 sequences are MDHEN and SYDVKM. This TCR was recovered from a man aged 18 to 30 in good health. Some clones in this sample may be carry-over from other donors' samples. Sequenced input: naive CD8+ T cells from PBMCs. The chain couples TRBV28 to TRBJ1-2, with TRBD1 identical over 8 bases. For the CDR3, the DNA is TGTGCCAGCAGTTTATGGGGGGACAGGTACTATGGCTACACCTTC. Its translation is CASSLWGDRYYGYTF.